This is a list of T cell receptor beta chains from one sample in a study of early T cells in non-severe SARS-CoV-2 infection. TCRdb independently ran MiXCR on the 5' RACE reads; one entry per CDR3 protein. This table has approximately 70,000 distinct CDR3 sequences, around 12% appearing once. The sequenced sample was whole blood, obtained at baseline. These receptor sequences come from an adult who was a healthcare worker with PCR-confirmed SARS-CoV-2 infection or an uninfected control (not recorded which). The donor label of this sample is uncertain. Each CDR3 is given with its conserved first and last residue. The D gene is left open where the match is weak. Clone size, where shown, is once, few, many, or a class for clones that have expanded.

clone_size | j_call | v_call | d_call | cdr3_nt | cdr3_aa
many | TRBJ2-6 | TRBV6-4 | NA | TGTGCCAGCAAGGACTCTGGGGCCAACGTCCTGACTTTC | CASKDSGANVLTF
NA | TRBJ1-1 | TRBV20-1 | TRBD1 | TGCAGTGCTAACAGGGGGAGGGCTGAAGCTTTCTTT | CSANRGRAEAFF
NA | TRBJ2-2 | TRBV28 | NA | TGTGCCGCCGCAGCCAGAGGGTCGGTGGCCGGGGAGCTGTTTTTT | CAAAARGSVAGELFF
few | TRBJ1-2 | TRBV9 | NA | TGTGCCAGCAGCCCCCGGGGCCACTTC | CASSPRGHF
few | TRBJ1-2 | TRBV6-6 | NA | TGTGCCAGCAGTGCCTTTGGGATGCATGGCTACACCTTC | CASSAFGMHGYTF
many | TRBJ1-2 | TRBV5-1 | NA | TGCGCCAGCAGCTTGGATCCAAATCATGGCTACACCTTC | CASSLDPNHGYTF
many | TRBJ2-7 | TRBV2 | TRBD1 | TGTGCCAGCACCTGGACAGGGTTCTACGAGCAGTACTTC | CASTWTGFYEQYF
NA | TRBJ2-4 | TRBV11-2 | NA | TGTGCCAGCAGCTTAGGCTCTCTGGGCATAGCCAAAAACATTCAGTACTTC | CASSLGSLGIAKNIQYF
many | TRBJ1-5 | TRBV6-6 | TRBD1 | TGTGCCAGCAGTTACCACCCCCGGGACAGGGGGAGACAGCCCCAGCATTTT | CASSYHPRDRGRQPQHF
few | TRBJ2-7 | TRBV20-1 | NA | TGCAGTGCTCGTGCGGGACTCACCTACGAGCAGTACTTC | CSARAGLTYEQYF
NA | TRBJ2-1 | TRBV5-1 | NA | TGCGCCAGCAGCGCGGCGCAGGGGCTAACCTACAATGAGCAGTTCTTC | CASSAAQGLTYNEQFF
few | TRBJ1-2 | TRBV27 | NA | TGTGCCAGCAGTTTCATCCCCTTGCGGGGCCCTGGCGGCTACACCTTC | CASSFIPLRGPGGYTF
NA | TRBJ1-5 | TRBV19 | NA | TGTGCCAGTAGTCACCCAGGCAGGGTTCAGAATCAGCCCCAGCATTTT | CASSHPGRVQNQPQHF
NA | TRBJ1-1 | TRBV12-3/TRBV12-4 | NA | TGTGCCAGCAGCTACGGACAGCTGAACACTGAAGCTTTCTTT | CASSYGQLNTEAFF
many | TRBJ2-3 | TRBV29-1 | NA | TGCAGCCTTAGAGGGAGGGGGGGTATCACAGATACGCAGTATTTT | CSLRGRGGITDTQYF
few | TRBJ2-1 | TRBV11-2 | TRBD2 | TGTGCCAGCAGCCCTAGCGGCTCCCGAAGGGGCAATGAGCAGTTCTTC | CASSPSGSRRGNEQFF
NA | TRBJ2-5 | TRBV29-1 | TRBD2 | TGCAGCGTTAGTAGCGGGAGTACAGAGACCCAGTACTTC | CSVSSGSTETQYF
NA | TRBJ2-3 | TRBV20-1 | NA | TGCAGTGCCCCCGGAGATACGCAGTATTTT | CSAPGDTQYF
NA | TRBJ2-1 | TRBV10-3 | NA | TGTGCCATCAGTGTGGCGGGGAACAATGAGCAGTTCTTC | CAISVAGNNEQFF
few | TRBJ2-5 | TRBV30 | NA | TGTGCCTGGAGCTCTGGGCAGGCGGAGACCCAGTACTTC | CAWSSGQAETQYF
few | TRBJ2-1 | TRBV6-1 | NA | TGTGCCAGTGCTTGGTCCTACAATGAGCAGTTCTTC | CASAWSYNEQFF
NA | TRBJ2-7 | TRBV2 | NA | TGTGCCAGAGGGCAAAGGAGCTCCTACGAGCAGTACTTC | CARGQRSSYEQYF
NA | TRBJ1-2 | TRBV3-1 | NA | TGTGCCAGCAGCCAGAGGGAGGGGGATGGCTACACCTTC | CASSQREGDGYTF
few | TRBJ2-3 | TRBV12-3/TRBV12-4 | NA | TGTGCCAGCAAAGTCACAGATACGCAGTATTTT | CASKVTDTQYF
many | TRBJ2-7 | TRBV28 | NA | TGTGCCAGCAGTTTTTCCAGGACCTCCTACGAGCAGTACTTC | CASSFSRTSYEQYF
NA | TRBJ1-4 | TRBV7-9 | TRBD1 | TGTGCCAGCAGGGTCGGACAGGGAGGCACTAATGAAAAACTGTTTTTT | CASRVGQGGTNEKLFF
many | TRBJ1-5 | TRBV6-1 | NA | TGTGCCAGCAGTCCAGGACCGGGGATAAGCAATAGCAATCAGCCCCAGCATTTT | CASSPGPGISNSNQPQHF
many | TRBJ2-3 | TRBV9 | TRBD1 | TGTGCCAGCAGCGCGAACCAGGGGGCTTGGACAGATACGCAGTATTTT | CASSANQGAWTDTQYF
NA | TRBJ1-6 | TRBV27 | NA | TGTGCCAGCAGTTCGCCCCCGAATTCACCCCTCCACTTT | CASSSPPNSPLHF
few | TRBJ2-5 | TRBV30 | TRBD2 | TGTGCCTGGAACCTAGCGGGGGGGTACCAAGAGACCCAGTACTTC | CAWNLAGGYQETQYF
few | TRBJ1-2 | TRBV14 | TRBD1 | TGTGCCAGCAGTCCTGGACAGGACTATGGCTACACCTTC | CASSPGQDYGYTF
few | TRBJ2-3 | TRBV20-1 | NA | TGCAGTGCTAGAGTGAGGAAAGCGGCAGATACGCAGTATTTT | CSARVRKAADTQYF
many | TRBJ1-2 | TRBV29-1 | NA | TGCAGCGTTGATTCGGGTAGCGGCTATGGCTACACCTTC | CSVDSGSGYGYTF
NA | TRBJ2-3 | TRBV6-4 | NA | TGTGCCAGCAGTGACTCTCGTGGTCCTTCAGATACGCAGTATTTT | CASSDSRGPSDTQYF
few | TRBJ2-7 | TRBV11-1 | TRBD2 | TGTGCCAGCAGCCCGATACGAGCGGGGATGAAGACCTACGAGCAGTACTTC | CASSPIRAGMKTYEQYF
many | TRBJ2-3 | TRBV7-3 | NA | TGTGCCAGCAGCCCCCTCGTAAGGGAGGGACTTCAGGGGGATACGCAGTATTTT | CASSPLVREGLQGDTQYF
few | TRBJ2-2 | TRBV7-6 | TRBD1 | TGTGCCAGCAGCTCCGGACAGGGCACCGGGGAGCTGTTTTTT | CASSSGQGTGELFF
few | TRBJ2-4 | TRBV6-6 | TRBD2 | TGTGCCAGCAGTACCCGGACTAGCGGGGGAGTAAACATTCAGTACTTC | CASSTRTSGGVNIQYF
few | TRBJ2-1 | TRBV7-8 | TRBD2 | TGTGCCAGCAGAAGAGGTCTAGCGGGAGACCACTACAATGAGCAGTTCTTC | CASRRGLAGDHYNEQFF